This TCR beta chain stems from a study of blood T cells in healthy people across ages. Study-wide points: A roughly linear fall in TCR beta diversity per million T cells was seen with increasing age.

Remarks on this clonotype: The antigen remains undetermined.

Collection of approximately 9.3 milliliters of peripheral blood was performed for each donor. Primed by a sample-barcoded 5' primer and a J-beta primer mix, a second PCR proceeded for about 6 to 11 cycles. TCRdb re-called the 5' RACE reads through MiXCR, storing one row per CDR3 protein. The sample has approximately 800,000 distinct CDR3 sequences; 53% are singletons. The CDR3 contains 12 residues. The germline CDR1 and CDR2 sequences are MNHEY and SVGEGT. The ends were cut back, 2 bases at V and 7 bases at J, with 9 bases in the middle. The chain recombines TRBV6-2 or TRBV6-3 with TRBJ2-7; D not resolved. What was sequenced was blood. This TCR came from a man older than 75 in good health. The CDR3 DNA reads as TGTGCCAGCAGTTACAAAGGTTGGGAGCAGTACTTC. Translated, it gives CASSYKGWEQYF.